This TCR beta chain was retrieved from a study of blood T cell repertoires in COVID-19. In the study overall: From T cells, B-cell-depleted T cells, or PBMCs came the material, which was cDNA or gDNA.

Measured with immunoSEQ multiplex PCR; TCRdb has only the in-frame clones, and not every one. Of more than 45,000 clones detected, around nine tenths appear once; the ten largest clones hold roughly 9.8%. Germline assignment: CDR1 LNHNV and CDR2 YYDKDF (reference sequence). V lost 1 base to trimming and J lost 9 bases; unmatched junction nucleotides: 14. This CDR3 is built from 18 residues. The TCR comes from a woman of 80 years or more with acute or convalescent COVID-19. Input material: peripheral blood. The genes are TRBV15 and TRBJ2-7; 14 nucleotides agree with TRBD2. The CDR3 sequence is CATSRGGTVGLAGVAQYF. DNA for the CDR3: TGTGCCACCAGCAGAGGCGGCACCGTGGGACTAGCGGGAGTGGCGCAGTACTTC.